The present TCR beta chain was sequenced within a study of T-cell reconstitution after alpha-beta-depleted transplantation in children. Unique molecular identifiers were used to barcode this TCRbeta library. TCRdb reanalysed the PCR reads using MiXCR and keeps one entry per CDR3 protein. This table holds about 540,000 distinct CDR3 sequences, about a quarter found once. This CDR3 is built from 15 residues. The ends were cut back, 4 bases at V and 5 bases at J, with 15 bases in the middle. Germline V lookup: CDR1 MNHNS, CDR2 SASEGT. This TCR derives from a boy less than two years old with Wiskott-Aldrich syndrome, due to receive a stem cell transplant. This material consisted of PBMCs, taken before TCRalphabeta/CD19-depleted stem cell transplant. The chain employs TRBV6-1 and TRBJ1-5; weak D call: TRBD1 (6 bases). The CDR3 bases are TGTGCCAGCAGTGGGGACGGGACATATCATCAGCCCCAGCATTTT. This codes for CASSGDGTYHQPQHF.